This TCR beta chain was sequenced in a study of CD8+ T cells in alopecia areata. Study-level findings and limits: Clonality was higher in lesional than normal scalp, especially in alopecia totalis/universalis.

The treatment here: oral pan-JAK inhibitor, 5-10 mg twice daily. The authors extracted RNA and reverse transcribed it into cDNA as the sequencing template. The data were produced by immunoSEQ multiplex PCR, yet TCRdb's version contains in-frame clones alone and is incomplete. The sample lists roughly 200,000 clones; more than 30% were seen once. V lost 1 base and J 2 bases, leaving 6 bases between the germline ends. This CDR3 region has 13 residues. CDR1 SGHDT and CDR2 YYEEEE come from the germline V gene. About this clone: The antigen is undetermined.

The sequence derives from a human donor with alopecia areata. The V and J genes are TRBV5-6 and TRBJ1-2; D gene uncertain. Sequenced material: CD4+ T cells sorted from blood, taken between weeks 30 and 35, from a patient treated with tofacitinib. The chain's CDR3 is CASSLNRNYGYTF. CDR3 DNA sequence: TGTGCCAGCAGCTTGAACAGAAACTATGGCTACACCTTC.